This TCR beta chain is drawn from a study of cytomegalovirus exposure and HLA in healthy donors. V shed 4 bases, J shed 0 bases, and the junction held 4 bases outside the gene matches. This CDR3 has 15 amino acids. Looked up from germline, CDR1 is SGHAT and CDR2 is FQNNGV. 60 Vbeta and 13 Jbeta primers were used in PCR. Data came from immunoSEQ multiplex PCR; TCRdb stores just in-frame clones and leaves some out. The data show 95,000 to 120,000 clones, roughly 80% seen once. J is TRBJ2-3 and V is TRBV11-2, with 7 positions matching TRBD1. The sample was PBMCs. This sequence originates from a woman younger than 45 in good health and CMV-seropositive. CDR3 sequence (DNA): TGTGCCAGCAGCTACGGGGACAGAAGCACAGATACGCAGTATTTT. This gives the protein CASSYGDRSTDTQYF. Complete variable domain (other parts from reference TRBV11-2 and TRBJ2-3): EAGVAQSPRYKIIEKRQSVAFWCNPISGHATLYWYQQILGQGPKLLIQFQNNGVVDDSQLPKDRFSAERLKGVDSTLKIQPAKLEDSAVYLCASSYGDRSTDTQYFGPGTRLTVL.